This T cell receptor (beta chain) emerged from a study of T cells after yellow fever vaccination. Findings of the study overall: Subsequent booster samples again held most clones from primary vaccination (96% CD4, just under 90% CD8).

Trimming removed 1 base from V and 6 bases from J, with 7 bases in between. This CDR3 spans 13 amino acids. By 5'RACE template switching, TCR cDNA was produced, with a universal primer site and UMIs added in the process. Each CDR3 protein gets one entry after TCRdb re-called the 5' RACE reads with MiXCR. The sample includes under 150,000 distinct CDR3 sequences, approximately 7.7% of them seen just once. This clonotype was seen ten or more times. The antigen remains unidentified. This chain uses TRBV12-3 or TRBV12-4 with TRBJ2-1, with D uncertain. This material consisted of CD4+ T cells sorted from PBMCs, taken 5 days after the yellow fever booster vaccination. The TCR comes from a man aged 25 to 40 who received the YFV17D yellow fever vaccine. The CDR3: CASSLEPSNEQFF. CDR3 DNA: TGTGCCAGCAGTTTAGAGCCTTCCAATGAGCAGTTCTTC.